The 5 T cell receptor beta chains presented below share a single source sample, sequenced in a study of graft-versus-host responses after intestinal transplantation. Their target antigens are unknown. TCRdb's table, derived via immunoSEQ multiplex PCR, lists solely in-frame clones and lacks some. The table shows some 85,000 clones, with under 95% occurring only once. Specimen: unstimulated CD8+ T cells sorted from spleen or lymph node cells, collected before transplant. These receptors were obtained from a human donor who was the organ donor for an intestinal transplant.

The chain links TRBV2 to TRBJ2-5; 9 nucleotides line up with TRBD1. Judging by the DNA end, TRBJ2-7 fits better; the J call may be wrong. In germline, CDR1 is SNHLY, CDR2 FYNNEI. The CDR3 totals 17 residues. CDR3 protein: CASRERALRDRAYEQYF. As DNA, the CDR3 is TGTGCCAGCAGGGAAAGGGCCCTCCGGGACAGGGCCTACGAGCAGTACTTC.

This clone occurred once. This chain connects TRBV5-6 to TRBJ2-1, with a tentative D call TRBD1 (5 bases). The CDR3 spans 14 residues. Between the trimmed V and J ends, which lost 0 bases and 8 bases, there was a span of 12 bases. CDR1 and CDR2 from the germline V gene are SGHDT and YYEEEE. In DNA, the CDR3 is TGTGCCAGCAGCTTGGGGATAGGGGAAGATGAGCAGTTCTTC. It encodes CASSLGIGEDEQFF.

The V gene is TRBV6-5, the J gene TRBJ1-2; 8 positions match TRBD1. V lost 2 bases, J lost 5 bases, and 7 bases stayed unmatched. This CDR3 is 15 amino acids long. Germline V gives CDR1 MNHEY, CDR2 SVGAGI. The CDR3 region has the DNA TGTGCCAGCAGTTACCCAGGACAGGGCGGGTATGGCTACACCTTC. Protein sequence: CASSYPGQGGYGYTF.

This rearrangement joins TRBV6-5 to TRBJ2-7; unclear D gene. The germline V gene has CDR1 MNHEY and CDR2 SVGAGI. The CDR3 has 11 residues. V lost 6 bases to trimming and J lost 1 base, with 4 bases between them. CDR3 nucleotides: TGTGCCAGCAGCGGGTCCTACGAGCAGTACTTC. Translating it yields CASSGSYEQYF.

This clone was seen just once. V and J are TRBV29-1 and TRBJ2-5; 8 bases are shared with TRBD1. The CDR3 sequence is 12 residues long. J lost 1 base, V lost 6 bases, and 1 base had no gene match. CDR1 SQVTM and CDR2 ANQGSEA come from the germline V gene. The CDR3 sequence is CSVTGAQETQYF. CDR3 nucleotide sequence: TGCAGCGTGACAGGGGCCCAAGAGACCCAGTACTTC. The entire variable domain, with the rest obtained from reference TRBV29-1 and TRBJ2-5, is as follows: SAVISQKPSRDICQRGTSLTIQCQVDSQVTMMFWYRQQPGQSLTLIATANQGSEATYESGFVIDKFPISRPNLTFSTLTVSNMSPEDSSIYLCSVTGAQETQYFGPGTRLLVL.